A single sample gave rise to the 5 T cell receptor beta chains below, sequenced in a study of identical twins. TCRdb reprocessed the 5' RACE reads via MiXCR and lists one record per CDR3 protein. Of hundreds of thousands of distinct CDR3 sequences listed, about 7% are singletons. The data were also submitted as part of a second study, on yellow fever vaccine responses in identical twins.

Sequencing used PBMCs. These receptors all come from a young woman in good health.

CDR3 sequence: CASSEGQGRYNEQFF. CDR3 nucleotides: TGCGCCAGCAGTGAAGGACAGGGAAGGTACAATGAGCAGTTCTTC. The V gene is TRBV10-2, the J gene TRBJ2-1, with TRBD1 matching 8 bases. Per germline, CDR1 WSHSY and CDR2 SAAADI. The CDR3 contains 15 residues. The trim removed 3 bases at V and 4 bases at J, leaving 5 bases unmatched.

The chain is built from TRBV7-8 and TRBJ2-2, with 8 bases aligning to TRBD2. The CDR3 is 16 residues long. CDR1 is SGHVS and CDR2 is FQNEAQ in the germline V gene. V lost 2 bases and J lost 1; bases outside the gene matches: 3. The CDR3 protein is CASSLKREGNTGELFF. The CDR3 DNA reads TGTGCCAGCAGCTTAAAACGGGAGGGGAACACCGGGGAGCTGTTTTTT. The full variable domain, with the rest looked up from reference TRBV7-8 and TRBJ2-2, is GAGVSQSPRYKVAKRGQDVALRCDPISGHVSLFWYQQALGQGPEFLTYFQNEAQLDKSGLPSDRFFAERPEGSVSTLKIQRTQQEDSAVYLCASSLKREGNTGELFFGEGSRLTVL.

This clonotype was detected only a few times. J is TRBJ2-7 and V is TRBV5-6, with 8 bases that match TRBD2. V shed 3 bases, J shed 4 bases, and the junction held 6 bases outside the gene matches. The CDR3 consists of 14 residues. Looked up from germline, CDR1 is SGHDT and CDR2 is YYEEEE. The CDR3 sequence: CASSSRTSRYEQYF. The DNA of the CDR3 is TGTGCCAGCAGCTCCCGGACTAGCAGATACGAGCAGTACTTC. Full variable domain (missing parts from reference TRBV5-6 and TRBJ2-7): DAGVTQSPTHLIKTRGQQVTLRCSPKSGHDTVSWYQQALGQGPQFIFQYYEEEERQRGNFPDRFSGHQFPNYSSELNVNALLLGDSALYLCASSSRTSRYEQYFGPGTRLTVT.

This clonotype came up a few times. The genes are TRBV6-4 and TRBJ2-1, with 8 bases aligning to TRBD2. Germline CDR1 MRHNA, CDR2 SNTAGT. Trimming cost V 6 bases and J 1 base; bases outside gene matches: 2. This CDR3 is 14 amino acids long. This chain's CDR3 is CASSRLASYNEQFF. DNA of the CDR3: TGTGCCAGCAGCAGACTAGCGTCCTACAATGAGCAGTTCTTC.

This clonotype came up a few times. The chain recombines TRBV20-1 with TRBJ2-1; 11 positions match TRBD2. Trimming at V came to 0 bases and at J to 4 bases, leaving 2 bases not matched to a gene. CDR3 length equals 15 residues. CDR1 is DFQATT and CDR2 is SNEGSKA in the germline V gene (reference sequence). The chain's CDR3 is CSAREGLAEYNEQFF. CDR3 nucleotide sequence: TGCAGTGCTAGAGAGGGACTAGCGGAATACAATGAGCAGTTCTTC.